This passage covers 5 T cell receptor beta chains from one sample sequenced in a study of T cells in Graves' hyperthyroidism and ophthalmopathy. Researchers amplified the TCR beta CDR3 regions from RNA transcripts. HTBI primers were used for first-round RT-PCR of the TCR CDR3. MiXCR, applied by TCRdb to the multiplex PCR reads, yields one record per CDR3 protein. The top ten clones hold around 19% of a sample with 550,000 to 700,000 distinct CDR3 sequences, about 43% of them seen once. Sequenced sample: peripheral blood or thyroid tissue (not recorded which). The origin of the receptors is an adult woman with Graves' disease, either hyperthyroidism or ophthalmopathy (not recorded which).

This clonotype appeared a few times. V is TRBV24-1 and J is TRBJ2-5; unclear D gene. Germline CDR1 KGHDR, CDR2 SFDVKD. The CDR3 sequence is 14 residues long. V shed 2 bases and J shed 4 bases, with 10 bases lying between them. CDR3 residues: CATSDSAGRETQYF. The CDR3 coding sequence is TGTGCCACCAGTGATTCAGCCGGCCGAGAGACCCAGTACTTC.

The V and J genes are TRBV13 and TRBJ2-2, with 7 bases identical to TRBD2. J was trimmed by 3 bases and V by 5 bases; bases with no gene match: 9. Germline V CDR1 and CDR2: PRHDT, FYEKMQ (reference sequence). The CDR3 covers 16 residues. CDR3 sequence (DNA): TGTGCCAGCAGCCACCCGCTGAGCGGGGACACCGGGGAGCTGTTTTTT. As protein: CASSHPLSGDTGELFF.

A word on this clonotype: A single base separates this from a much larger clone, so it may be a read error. The CDR3 loop is CASSGGASSGSSYERYF. The CDR3 bases are TGTGCCAGTAGTGGGGGGGCGAGTAGCGGGAGCTCCTACGAGCGGTACTTC. The chain is built from TRBV19 and TRBJ2-7; 9 bases are shared with TRBD2. There are 17 residues in the CDR3. CDR1 and CDR2 (germline): LNHDA, SQIVND (reference sequence).

In DNA, the CDR3 is TGTGCCAGCAGCAGAGGGCAGGCCCCCTACGAGCAGTACTTC. Encoded protein: CASSRGQAPYEQYF. The chain couples TRBV7-6 to TRBJ2-7; the D gene is possibly TRBD2 (5 bases). The ends were cut back, 5 bases at V and 2 bases at J, with 13 bases in the middle. There are 14 residues in the CDR3. Germline lookup yields CDR1 SGHVS and CDR2 FNYEAQ.

The CDR3 is CASSEGLDTEAFF. CDR3 sequence (DNA): TGTGCCAGCAGTGAAGGTCTCGACACTGAAGCTTTCTTT. V is TRBV6-1 and J is TRBJ1-1; no definite D call. V was clipped by 1 base and J by 3 bases, with 6 bases between them. This CDR3 has 13 residues. Germline V CDR1 and CDR2: MNHNS, SASEGT.